Below are 18 T cell receptor beta chains sequenced from a single sample in a study of regulatory T cells in long-lasting Graves disease. Construction of TCR beta libraries relied on iRepertoire HTBI primers and on Arm-PCR targeting CDR3 regions. Each CDR3 protein gets one entry after TCRdb re-called the multiplex PCR reads with MiXCR. The sample includes some 250,000 distinct CDR3 sequences, 18% of them seen just once. As to time point: newly diagnosed GD, antithyroid drugs for less than 3 months. From RNA extracted from PBMCs, the TCR library was made. In addition, the sample was reused for a study of T cells in Graves' hyperthyroidism and ophthalmopathy.

Material: peripheral blood mononuclear cells (PBMCs), obtained at new diagnosis, from a patient treated with antithyroid drugs. These receptors all come from a woman under 40 with Graves disease.

This clonotype was counted once. The rearrangement uses TRBV6-1 and TRBJ1-1; D gene ambiguous. With 7 bases removed from V and 5 bases from J, the gap between germline ends came to 17 bases. Germline values: CDR1 MNHNS, CDR2 SASEGT. CDR3 length: 14 residues. This CDR3 reads CASNYRDFGTEAFF. The CDR3 region has the DNA TGTGCCAGCAACTACCGGGATTTTGGGACTGAAGCTTTCTTT.

In this sample, this clonotype turned up a few times. A much larger clone sits a single nucleotide away, making a read error possible. The chain uses TRBV6-1 and TRBJ2-5; D gene uncertain. Germline lookup yields CDR1 MNHNS and CDR2 SASEGT. This CDR3 is 13 amino acids long. CDR3 coding DNA: TGTGCCGGCAGTGAAAATTTTTGGGAGACCCAGTACTTC. Translation gives CAGSENFWETQYF.

J is TRBJ1-1 and V is TRBV20-1; 8 nucleotides line up with TRBD1. V lost 3 bases and J lost 6; bases outside the gene matches: 6. In germline, CDR1 is DFQATT, CDR2 SNEGSKA (reference sequence). CDR3 length: 13 residues. The CDR3 DNA follows: TGCAGTGCTAGGGAGGACAGGGCCCCTGAAGCTTTCTTT. Its protein is CSAREDRAPEAFF.

The sample holds many counts of this clonotype. The chain has TRBV12-3 or TRBV12-4 and TRBJ1-1; D ambiguous. The ends were cut back, 5 bases at V and 4 bases at J, with 11 bases in the middle. The CDR3 has 13 residues. DNA for the CDR3: TGTGCCAGCAGTCCGCGTGGCAGCACTGAAGCTTTCTTT. Its translation is CASSPRGSTEAFF.

This clonotype was observed many times. This sequence joins TRBV15 and TRBJ2-2; D is unresolved. Trimming removed 3 bases at V and 4 bases at J, with 12 bases between. This CDR3 is built from 15 residues. Germline values: CDR1 LNHNV, CDR2 YYDKDF (reference sequence). DNA of the CDR3: TGTGCCACCAGCAGGGACCTTTCGGGCACCGGGGAGCTGTTTTTT. It translates to CATSRDLSGTGELFF.

Note on this clonotype: Possible read error: a much larger clone is one base away. This chain joins TRBV7-2 and TRBJ1-4; D perhaps matches TRBD1 (5 bases). This CDR3 spans 14 amino acids. Germline assignment: CDR1 SGHTA and CDR2 FQGNSA. CDR3 loop: CASGLARTSEKLFF. The CDR3 nucleotides read TGTGCCAGCGGCTTAGCCCGGACAAGTGAAAAACTGTTTTTT.

Worth noting for this clonotype: A read error may explain this, as a much larger clone is one base away. The chain carries TRBV12-3 or TRBV12-4 and TRBJ1-2; D gene unclear. The V gene lost 0 bases and the J gene lost 7 bases, with 12 bases spanning the gap. CDR3 length equals 14 residues. The CDR3 protein is CASSLAHQAGGYTF. Here the CDR3 DNA reads TGTGCCAGCAGTTTAGCACACCAAGCTGGTGGCTACACCTTC.

V usage is TRBV4-1 and J usage is TRBJ2-5; 9 bases align to TRBD2. V dropped 1 base and J dropped 3; count of bases not matched to a gene: 3. This CDR3 region has 15 residues. Germline values: CDR1 MGHRA, CDR2 YSYEKL. The chain's CDR3 is CASSQVASGEETQYF. The CDR3, as DNA: TGCGCCAGCAGCCAAGTGGCTAGCGGGGAAGAGACCCAGTACTTC.

This clonotype was seen ten or more times. The rearrangement uses TRBV27 and TRBJ2-7, with D possibly being TRBD1 (5 bases). Between the trimmed V and J ends, which lost 1 base and 2 bases, there was a span of 12 bases. Germline CDR1 is MNHEY and CDR2 is SMNVEV (reference sequence). The CDR3 is made up of 15 amino acids. CDR3 in amino acids: CASSLFPGSTYEQYF. CDR3 coding DNA: TGTGCCAGCAGTTTATTCCCAGGGTCCACCTACGAGCAGTACTTC.

About this clonotype itself: Since a far larger clone is one base different, this is likely a read error. This chain connects TRBV6-2 or TRBV6-3 to TRBJ1-2; D perhaps matches TRBD1 (5 bases). The CDR3 contains 13 residues. Germline V lookup: CDR1 MNHEY, CDR2 SVGEGT. V lost 4 bases to trimming and J lost 8 bases, with 14 bases between them. The CDR3 loop reads CASSSPRRDGYTF. The DNA for the CDR3 is TGTGCCAGCAGTTCGCCCCGACGGGACGGCTACACCTTC.

This clonotype was counted ten times or more. The chain combines TRBV28 with TRBJ1-1, with D uncertain. Germline CDR1 is MDHEN and CDR2 is SYDVKM. The CDR3 is 14 amino acids. V lost 1 base, J lost 0 bases, and 6 bases lay in between. The CDR3 bases are TGTGCCAGCAGTTTATCCGGGGTGAACACTGAAGCTTTCTTT. It codes for CASSLSGVNTEAFF.

The genes are TRBV19 and TRBJ2-5; D not certain. The germline gives CDR1 LNHDA, CDR2 SQIVND (reference sequence). The CDR3 loop spans 13 amino acids. With 5 bases removed from V and 5 bases from J, the gap between germline ends came to 12 bases. The CDR3 here is CASSVGALETQYF. The CDR3 region has the DNA TGTGCCAGTAGTGTTGGTGCTCTCGAGACCCAGTACTTC.

Ten or more counts support this clonotype. This chain uses TRBV20-1 with TRBJ1-2; no reliable D call. Looked up from germline, CDR1 is DFQATT and CDR2 is SNEGSKA (reference sequence). The CDR3 loop spans 12 amino acids. With 3 bases removed from V and 6 bases from J, the gap between germline ends came to 11 bases. CDR3 nucleotide sequence: TGCAGTGCTAGGGTAACAGACCATGGCTACACCTTC. Its translation is CSARVTDHGYTF.

The CDR3: CSARVLGELFF. The CDR3 DNA sequence: TGCAGTGCTAGAGTGTTGGGGGAGCTGTTTTTT. The chain joins TRBV20-1 to TRBJ2-2, with D uncertain. V was shortened by 1 base and J by 8 bases, with 5 bases between the two germline ends. Germline V CDR1 and CDR2: DFQATT, SNEGSKA (reference sequence). The CDR3 sequence is 11 residues long.

In this sample, this clonotype turned up many times. The CDR3 spells CASSLRSLASGYGYTF. The CDR3 DNA follows: TGTGCCAGCAGCTTGAGGTCGTTGGCTTCAGGGTATGGCTACACCTTC. The J gene is TRBJ1-2, the V gene TRBV5-6; perhaps TRBD1 as D (5 bases). There are 16 residues in the CDR3. Germline CDR1 and CDR2: SGHDT and YYEEEE. V gave up 1 base and J gave up 5 bases, with 18 bases separating them.

This clonotype appeared many times. The chain uses TRBV7-2 and TRBJ1-1, with D possibly TRBD1 on 5 matching bases. V was clipped by 1 base and J by 0 bases, with 9 bases between them. CDR1 SGHTA and CDR2 FQGNSA come from the germline V gene. The CDR3 length is 15 residues. The CDR3 here is CASSLDPGMNTEAFF. The DNA for the CDR3 is TGTGCCAGCAGCTTAGATCCAGGGATGAACACTGAAGCTTTCTTT.

This clonotype occurred many times. V gene TRBV2 combines with J gene TRBJ1-4, with D perhaps TRBD1 (5 bases). From germline, CDR1 is SNHLY and CDR2 FYNNEI. Trimming stripped 5 bases from V and 9 bases from J, with 19 bases between. CDR3 length: 15 residues. CDR3 nucleotides: TGTGCCAGCAGTAAACCCGGGACCTCAATGAAAAAACTGTTTTTT. Amino acids: CASSKPGTSMKKLFF.

This clonotype occurred many times. The chain uses TRBV2 and TRBJ1-5; no definite D call. This CDR3 has 14 amino acids. Germline CDR1 reads SNHLY; CDR2 reads FYNNEI. The V and J ends lost 4 bases and 0 bases respectively, with 7 bases between them. The CDR3 region has the DNA TGTGCCAGCAGTGCCAGATATAGCAATCAGCCCCAGCATTTT. Its protein is CASSARYSNQPQHF. Together with reference TRBV2 and TRBJ1-5, the CDR3 gives the full variable domain: EPEVTQTPSHQVTQMGQEVILRCVPISNHLYFYWYRQILGQKVEFLVSFYNNEISEKSEIFDDQFSVERPDGSNFTLKIRSTKLEDSAMYFCASSARYSNQPQHFGDGTRLSIL.